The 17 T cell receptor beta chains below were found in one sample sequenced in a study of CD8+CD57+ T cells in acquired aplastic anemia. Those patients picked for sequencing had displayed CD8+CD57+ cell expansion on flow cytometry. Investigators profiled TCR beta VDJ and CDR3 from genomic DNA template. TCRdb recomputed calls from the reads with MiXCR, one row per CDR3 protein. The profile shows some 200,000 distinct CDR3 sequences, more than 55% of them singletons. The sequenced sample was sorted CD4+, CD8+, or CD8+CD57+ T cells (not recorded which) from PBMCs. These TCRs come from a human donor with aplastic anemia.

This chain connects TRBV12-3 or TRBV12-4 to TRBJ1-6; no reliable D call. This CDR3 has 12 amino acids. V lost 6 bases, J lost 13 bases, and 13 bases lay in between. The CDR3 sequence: CASSTGQSPLHF. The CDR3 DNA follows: TGTGCCAGCAGCACCGGGCAGTCCCCCCTCCACTTT.

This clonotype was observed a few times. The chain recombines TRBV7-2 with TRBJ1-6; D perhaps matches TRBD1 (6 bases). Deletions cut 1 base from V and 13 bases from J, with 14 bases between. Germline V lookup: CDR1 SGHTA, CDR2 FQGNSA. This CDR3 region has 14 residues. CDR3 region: CASSLGKTGGPLHF. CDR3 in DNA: TGTGCCAGCAGCTTAGGGAAGACAGGAGGGCCCCTCCACTTT.

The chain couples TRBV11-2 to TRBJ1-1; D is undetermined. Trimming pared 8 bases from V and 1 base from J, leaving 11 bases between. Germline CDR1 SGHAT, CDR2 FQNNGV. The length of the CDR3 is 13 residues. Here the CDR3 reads CASAHKRNTEAFF. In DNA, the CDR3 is TGTGCCAGCGCCCACAAGAGGAACACTGAAGCTTTCTTT.

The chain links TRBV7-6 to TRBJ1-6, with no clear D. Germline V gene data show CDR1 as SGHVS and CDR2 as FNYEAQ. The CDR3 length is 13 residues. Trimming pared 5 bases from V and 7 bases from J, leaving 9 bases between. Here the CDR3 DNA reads TGTGCCAGCAGCAGTAGTCGAAATTCACCCCTCCACTTT. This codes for CASSSSRNSPLHF.

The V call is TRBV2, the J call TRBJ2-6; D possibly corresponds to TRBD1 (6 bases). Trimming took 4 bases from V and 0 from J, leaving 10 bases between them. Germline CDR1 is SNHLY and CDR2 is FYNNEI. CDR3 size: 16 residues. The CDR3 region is CASSVQGASGANVLTF. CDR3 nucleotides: TGTGCCAGCAGTGTACAGGGTGCCTCTGGGGCCAACGTCCTGACTTTC.

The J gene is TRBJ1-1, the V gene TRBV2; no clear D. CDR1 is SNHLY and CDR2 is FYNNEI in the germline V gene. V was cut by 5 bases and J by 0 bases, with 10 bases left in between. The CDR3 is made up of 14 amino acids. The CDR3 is CASSYAGLNTEAFF. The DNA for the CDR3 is TGTGCCAGCAGTTACGCTGGACTGAACACTGAAGCTTTCTTT.

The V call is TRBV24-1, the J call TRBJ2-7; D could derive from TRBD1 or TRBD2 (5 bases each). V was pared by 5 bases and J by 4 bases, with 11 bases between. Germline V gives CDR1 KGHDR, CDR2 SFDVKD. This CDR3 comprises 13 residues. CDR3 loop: CATSAGGRYEQYF. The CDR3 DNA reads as TGTGCCACCAGTGCTGGGGGACGTTACGAGCAGTACTTC.

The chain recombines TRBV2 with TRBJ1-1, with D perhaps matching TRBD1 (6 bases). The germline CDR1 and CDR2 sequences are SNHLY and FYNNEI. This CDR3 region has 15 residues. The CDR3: CTVRGALGGHTEAFF. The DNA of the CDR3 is TGTACGGTACGGGGAGCGCTTGGGGGGCACACTGAAGCTTTCTTT.

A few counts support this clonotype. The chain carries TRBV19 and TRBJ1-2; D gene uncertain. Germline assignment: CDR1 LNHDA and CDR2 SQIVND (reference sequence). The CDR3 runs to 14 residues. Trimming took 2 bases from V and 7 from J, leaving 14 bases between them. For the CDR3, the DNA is TGTGCCAGTAGTATATCCGATAGAACTATTGGCTACACCTTC. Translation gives CASSISDRTIGYTF.

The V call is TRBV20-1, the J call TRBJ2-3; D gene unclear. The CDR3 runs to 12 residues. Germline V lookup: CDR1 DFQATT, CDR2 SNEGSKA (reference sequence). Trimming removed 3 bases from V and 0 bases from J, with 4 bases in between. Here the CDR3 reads CSARSSTDTQYF. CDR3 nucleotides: TGCAGTGCTAGGAGTAGCACAGATACGCAGTATTTT.

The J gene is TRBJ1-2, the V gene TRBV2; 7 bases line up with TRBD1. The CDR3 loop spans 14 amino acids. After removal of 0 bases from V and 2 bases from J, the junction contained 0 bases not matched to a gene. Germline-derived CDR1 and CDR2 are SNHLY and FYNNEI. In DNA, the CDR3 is TGTGCCAGCAGTGAAGCGACAGGGAACTATGGCTACACCTTC. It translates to CASSEATGNYGYTF.

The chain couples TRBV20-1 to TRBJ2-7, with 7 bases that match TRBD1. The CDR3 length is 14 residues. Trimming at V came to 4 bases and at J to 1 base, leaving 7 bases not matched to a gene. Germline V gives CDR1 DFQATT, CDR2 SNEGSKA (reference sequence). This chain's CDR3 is CSAIPRGFSYEQYF. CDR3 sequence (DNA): TGCAGTGCTATCCCCAGGGGGTTTTCCTACGAGCAGTACTTC.

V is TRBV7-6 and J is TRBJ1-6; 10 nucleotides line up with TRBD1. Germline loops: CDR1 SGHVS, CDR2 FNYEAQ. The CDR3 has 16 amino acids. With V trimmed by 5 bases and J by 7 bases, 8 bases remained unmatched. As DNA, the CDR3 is TGTGCCAGCAGCATCGGACAGGGGGTTGGAAATTCACCCCTCCACTTT. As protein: CASSIGQGVGNSPLHF.

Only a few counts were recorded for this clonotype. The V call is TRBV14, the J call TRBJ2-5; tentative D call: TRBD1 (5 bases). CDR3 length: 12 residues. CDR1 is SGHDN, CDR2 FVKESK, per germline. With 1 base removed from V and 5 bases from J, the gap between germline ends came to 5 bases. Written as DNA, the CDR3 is TGTGCCAGCAGCCAAGGGGGCGAGACCCAGTACTTC. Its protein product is CASSQGGETQYF.

The CDR3 region is CSASAASTSRGTQYF. CDR3 nucleotide sequence: TGCAGTGCTAGTGCCGCTAGCACGTCGAGAGGTACGCAGTATTTT. J is TRBJ2-3 and V is TRBV20-1, with D perhaps matching TRBD2 (5 bases). The CDR3 totals 15 residues. Trimming pared 3 bases from V and 8 bases from J, leaving 21 bases between. Germline V CDR1 and CDR2: DFQATT, SNEGSKA (reference sequence).

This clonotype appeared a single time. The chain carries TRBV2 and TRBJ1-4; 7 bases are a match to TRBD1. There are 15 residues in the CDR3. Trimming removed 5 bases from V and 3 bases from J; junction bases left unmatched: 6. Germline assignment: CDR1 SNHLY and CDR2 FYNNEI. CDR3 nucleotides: TGTGCCAGCAGTTCAACAGGGGCGGCTAATGAAAAACTGTTTTTT. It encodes CASSSTGAANEKLFF.

Here the CDR3 reads CAISEASPVRKYEQYF. The CDR3 bases are TGTGCCATCAGTGAGGCCTCCCCAGTAAGAAAATACGAGCAGTACTTC. The J gene is TRBJ2-7, the V gene TRBV10-3; the D is unclear. Trimming took 2 bases from V and 4 from J, leaving 18 bases between them. This CDR3 spans 16 amino acids. In germline, CDR1 is ENHRY, CDR2 SYGVKD.